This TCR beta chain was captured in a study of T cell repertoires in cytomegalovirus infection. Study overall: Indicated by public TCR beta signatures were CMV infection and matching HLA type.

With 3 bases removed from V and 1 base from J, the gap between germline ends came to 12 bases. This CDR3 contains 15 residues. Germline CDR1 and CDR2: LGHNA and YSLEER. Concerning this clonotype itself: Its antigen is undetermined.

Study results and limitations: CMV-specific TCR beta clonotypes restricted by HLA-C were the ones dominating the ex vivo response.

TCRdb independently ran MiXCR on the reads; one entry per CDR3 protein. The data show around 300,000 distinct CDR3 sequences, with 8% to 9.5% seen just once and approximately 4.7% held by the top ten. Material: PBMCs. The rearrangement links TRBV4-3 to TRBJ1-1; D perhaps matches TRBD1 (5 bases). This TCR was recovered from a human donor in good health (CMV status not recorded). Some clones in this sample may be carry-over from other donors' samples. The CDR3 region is CASSHWGTGNTEAFF. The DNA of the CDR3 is TGCGCCAGCAGCCACTGGGGGACGGGGAACACTGAAGCTTTCTTT.